The 26 T cell receptor beta chains given below trace back to one sample, sequenced in a study of Graves' ophthalmopathy and Graves' hyperthyroidism. The authors amplified TCR beta CDR3 regions, and they did so from RNA transcripts for repertoire sequencing. The workflow started with a first-round RT-PCR run with HTBI primers and then moved on to a second-round multiplex PCR. TCRdb called the multiplex PCR reads again in MiXCR, with one record for every CDR3 protein. The sample carries around 660,000 distinct CDR3 sequences, roughly 41% recorded once. The sequenced material came from peripheral blood. These receptors were collected from an adult man with Graves' ophthalmopathy.

As regards this clonotype: Because the CDR3 is missing its conserved closing phenylalanine or tryptophan, this is likely a read error. The chain carries TRBV6-5 and TRBJ2-7; TRBD2 matches at 9 bases. This CDR3 comprises 15 residues. CDR1 is MNHEY and CDR2 is SVGAGI in the germline V gene. V was clipped by 5 bases and J by 1 base; unmatched bases: 6. CDR3 protein: CASSEGAGGSYEQYC. In nucleotides, the CDR3 is TGTGCCAGCAGTGAAGGAGCGGGGGGTTCCTACGAGCAGTACTGC.

The table lists this clonotype with a count of one. J is TRBJ1-6 and V is TRBV11-2; D gene uncertain. The V gene lost 6 bases and the J gene lost 3 bases, with 12 bases spanning the gap. The germline V gene encodes CDR1 SGHAT and CDR2 FQNNGV. The CDR3 is 15 amino acids. CDR3: CASSQTGVYNSPLHF. As DNA, the CDR3 is TGTGCCAGCAGTCAGACTGGGGTCTATAATTCACCCCTCCACTTT.

With respect to this clonotype: A read error is possible here, since a much larger clone lies one base away. The chain employs TRBV9 and TRBJ1-2, with D maybe TRBD1 (6 bases). Germline CDR1 reads SGDLS; CDR2 reads YYNGEE. The CDR3 totals 16 residues. CDR3 nucleotide sequence: TGTGCCAGCAGCGTAGGGACAGCCGACCACTTCTATGGCCACACCTTC. Translation: CASSVGTADHFYGHTF.

In its sample, this clonotype was seen many times. The V gene is TRBV15, the J gene TRBJ1-1; 7 bases line up with TRBD1. The CDR3 is made up of 13 amino acids. Trimming at V came to 6 bases and at J to 4 bases, leaving 5 bases not matched to a gene. CDR1 LNHNV and CDR2 YYDKDF come from the germline V gene (reference sequence). CDR3 sequence (DNA): TGTGCCACCAGTCGACAGGGAGGCACTGAAGCTTTCTTT. Its protein is CATSRQGGTEAFF.

V usage is TRBV11-1 and J usage is TRBJ2-5; 12 positions match TRBD1. The CDR3 sequence is 14 residues long. Germline V gives CDR1 SGHAT, CDR2 FQDESV (reference sequence). The V gene end was trimmed by 11 bases and the J gene end by 3 bases; junction bases not matched to a gene: 7. CDR3 loop: CALTGTGGEETQYF. The CDR3 DNA is TGTGCCCTCACCGGGACAGGGGGCGAAGAGACCCAGTACTTC.

This clonotype occurred many times. The chain is built from TRBV7-2 and TRBJ2-7; D is perhaps TRBD2 (5 bases). The germline V gene encodes CDR1 SGHTA and CDR2 FQGNSA. This CDR3 spans 14 amino acids. V lost 5 bases and J lost 4, with 15 bases in between. The CDR3 spells CASSPDFGFYEQYF. The CDR3 DNA reads as TGTGCCAGCAGCCCGGACTTCGGTTTTTACGAGCAGTACTTC.

The chain combines TRBV9 with TRBJ1-3, with D perhaps TRBD1 (5 bases). Trimming took off 0 bases at V and 0 bases at J, with 10 bases between the two ends. The CDR3 contains 16 residues. The germline CDR1 and CDR2 sequences are SGDLS and YYNGEE. CDR3 nucleotide sequence: TGTGCCAGCAGCGTAGGGGGGTCCGCCTCTGGAAACACCATATATTTT. Amino acid sequence: CASSVGGSASGNTIYF.

This CDR3 reads CAGSLSQGANYGYTF. The CDR3 DNA follows: TGTGCCGGCAGTTTATCGCAGGGAGCTAACTATGGCTACACCTTC. This rearrangement joins TRBV10-3 to TRBJ1-2; TRBD1 might be the D (5 bases). This CDR3 comprises 15 residues. Trimming removed 11 bases at V and 0 bases at J, with 19 bases between. The germline CDR1 and CDR2 sequences are ENHRY and SYGVKD.

This sequence joins TRBV29-1 and TRBJ2-1; tentatively, D is TRBD2 (6 bases). Trimming removed 5 bases from V and 0 bases from J, with 8 bases in between. Germline loops: CDR1 SQVTM, CDR2 ANQGSEA. The CDR3 consists of 13 residues. The CDR3 sequence is CSVLADSYNEQFF. The CDR3 nucleotides are TGCAGCGTTTTAGCGGACTCCTACAATGAGCAGTTCTTC.

This clonotype has ten or more counts. The gene calls are TRBV20-1 and TRBJ2-5; 10 nucleotides match TRBD2. The trim removed 6 bases at V and 1 base at J, leaving 5 bases unmatched. Germline CDR1 and CDR2: DFQATT and SNEGSKA (reference sequence). The CDR3 is 14 residues long. CDR3 residues: CSADSGRSQETQYF. CDR3 sequence (DNA): TGCAGTGCCGATAGCGGGAGGAGCCAAGAGACCCAGTACTTC.

In DNA form, the CDR3 reads TGCGCCAGCAGCAAACTAGCGGGAGGGCCTAGCAATGAGCAGTTCTTC. This codes for CASSKLAGGPSNEQFF. The chain recombines TRBV10-2 with TRBJ2-7; TRBD2 matches 13 bases. The J call is in doubt because the DNA end fits TRBJ2-1 better. The CDR3 covers 16 residues. Germline lookup yields CDR1 WSHSY and CDR2 SAAADI.

The chain couples TRBV10-3 to TRBJ2-7; 10 bases line up with TRBD1. The J segment lost 8 bases and the V segment lost 7 bases, leaving 11 bases of the junction unmatched. From germline, CDR1 is ENHRY and CDR2 SYGVKD. The CDR3 runs 14 residues. The chain's CDR3 is CAIKDLGQGGQQYF. Written as DNA, the CDR3 is TGTGCCATCAAGGACCTCGGACAGGGGGGACAGCAGTACTTC.

The chain is built from TRBV27 and TRBJ1-2; no firm D call. Trimming left V 3 bases short and J 7 bases short, with 12 bases between. The CDR3 spans 13 residues. Germline V gives CDR1 MNHEY, CDR2 SMNVEV (reference sequence). In DNA, the CDR3 is TGTGCCAGCAGTTTGGTGGGTTTCTTTGGCTACACCTTC. Translated, it gives CASSLVGFFGYTF.

Many counts were recorded for this clonotype. The CDR3 nucleotides are TGTGCCAGCAGAAACCTTCAGGGGGGAGAGACCCAGTACTTC. As protein: CASRNLQGGETQYF. The J gene is TRBJ2-5, the V gene TRBV12-3 or TRBV12-4; tentatively, D is TRBD1 (7 bases). This CDR3 spans 14 amino acids. Trimming removed 6 bases at V and 4 bases at J, with 15 bases between.

V is TRBV25-1 and J is TRBJ1-4; D ambiguous. Trimming took off 6 bases at V and 11 bases at J, with 19 bases between the two ends. The CDR3 length is 14 residues. From germline, CDR1 is MGHDK and CDR2 SYGVNS. The chain's CDR3 is CASSVRTDSGKLFF. The CDR3 bases are TGTGCCAGCAGCGTTCGGACGGACTCTGGGAAACTGTTTTTT. The full variable domain, completed using reference TRBV25-1 and TRBJ1-4, is EADIYQTPRYLVIGTGKKITLECSQTMGHDKMYWYQQDPGMELHLIHYSYGVNSTEKGDLSSESTVSRIRTEHFPLTLESARPSHTSQYLCASSVRTDSGKLFFGSGTQLSVL.

The chain is built from TRBV6-6 and TRBJ1-4; weak D call: TRBD1 (5 bases). Trimming removed 0 bases at V and 12 bases at J, with 17 bases between. This CDR3 spans 15 amino acids. Germline CDR1 MNHNY, CDR2 SVGAGI (reference sequence). The CDR3 coding sequence is TGTGCCAGCAGTTACTCCTCGAACAGGATTTCAGAACTGTTTTTT. It translates to CASSYSSNRISELFF.

Details on this clonotype: Being one base from a much bigger clone, this may be a read error. CDR3 nucleotides: TGTGCCGGCAGTTACAATCCCCCTGGGGCCAACGTCCTGACTTTC. It translates to CAGSYNPPGANVLTF. The chain employs TRBV6-6 and TRBJ2-6; D unclear. CDR1 is MNHNY and CDR2 is SVGAGI in the germline V gene (reference sequence). CDR3 length: 15 amino acids.

The sample holds a few counts of this clonotype. The J gene is TRBJ1-6, the V gene TRBV10-3, with D possibly being TRBD1 (5 bases). V shed 10 bases and J shed 12 bases, with 22 bases lying between them. The V gene's germline CDR1 is ENHRY and CDR2 SYGVKD. The CDR3 has 14 residues. DNA for the CDR3: TGTGCCAGCAGGGATGAAAAGGGATCACGACCCCTCCACTTT. This gives the protein CASRDEKGSRPLHF.

Remarks on this clonotype: The junction departs from the called germline gene at one end, perhaps through a read error. V and J are TRBV13 and TRBJ2-5, with TRBD2 identical over 11 bases. The CDR3 extends over 16 amino acids. Germline V CDR1 and CDR2: PRHDT, FYEKMQ (reference sequence). The CDR3 region is CASSGRLAGHQETQYF. The CDR3 DNA follows: TGCGCCAGCAGCGGGAGACTAGCGGGGCATCAAGAGACCCAGTACTTC.

A note on this clonotype: Compared with germline, one end of the junction differs, possibly owing to a read error. V is TRBV7-3 and J is TRBJ2-7, with TRBD2 matching over 13 bases. The CDR3 length is 19 residues. The germline V gene encodes CDR1 SGHTA and CDR2 FQGTGA. CDR3 sequence reads: CTSSLMASGLAGVSYEQYF. The CDR3 nucleotides are TGTACCAGCAGCTTAATGGCCTCCGGACTAGCGGGAGTTAGCTACGAGCAGTACTTC.

This clonotype has just one count. Since the CDR3 does not end with the conserved phenylalanine or tryptophan, this likely comes from a read error. The genes are TRBV27 and TRBJ1-6, with D uncertain. Germline V gene sequence: CDR1 MNHEY, CDR2 SMNVEV (reference sequence). The ends were cut back, 3 bases at V and 4 bases at J, with 7 bases in the middle. The CDR3 extends over 14 amino acids. The CDR3 loop reads CASSFSQYNSPLHL. The CDR3 DNA follows: TGTGCCAGCAGTTTTTCACAGTATAATTCACCCCTCCACCTT.

This clonotype was recorded a few times. The V gene is TRBV25-1, the J gene TRBJ2-2; D gene unclear. V was pared by 0 bases and J by 2 bases, with 10 bases between. The germline V gene encodes CDR1 MGHDK and CDR2 SYGVNS. This CDR3 has 16 amino acids. CDR3 sequence: CASSEYIGPNTGELFF. The CDR3 nucleotides are TGTGCCAGCAGTGAATATATAGGGCCAAACACCGGGGAGCTGTTTTTT.

This clonotype was observed at least ten times. This chain uses TRBV7-6 with TRBJ2-5; 8 nucleotides align to TRBD1. The junction had 6 bases not matched to a gene; V was cut back by 5 bases and J by 4 bases. Germline V gives CDR1 SGHVS, CDR2 FNYEAQ. This CDR3 contains 14 residues. For the CDR3, the DNA is TGTGCCAGCAGCCCTTGGACAGGGAGAGAGACCCAGTACTTC. Translating it yields CASSPWTGRETQYF.

This clonotype was counted a few times. The rearrangement uses TRBV7-2 and TRBJ2-2; 10 bases match TRBD1. V lost 5 bases, J lost 1 base, and 7 bases stayed unmatched. This CDR3 is 17 amino acids long. Germline CDR1 reads SGHTA; CDR2 reads FQGNSA. CDR3 sequence (DNA): TGTGCCAGCAGCCGTAGCCGGGACAGGGGGAACACCGGGGAGCTGTTTTTT. Protein sequence: CASSRSRDRGNTGELFF. Full variable domain (missing parts from reference TRBV7-2 and TRBJ2-2): GAGVSQSPSNKVTEKGKDVELRCDPISGHTALYWYRQSLGQGLEFLIYFQGNSAPDKSGLPSDRFSAERTGGSVSTLTIQRTQQEDSAVYLCASSRSRDRGNTGELFFGEGSRLTVL.

Comments on this clonotype: One base away lies a much larger clone, so this may be a sequencing read error. The gene calls are TRBV7-9 and TRBJ1-5; TRBD1 might be the D (5 bases). The CDR3 length is 15 residues. With 1 base removed from V and 6 bases from J, the gap between germline ends came to 13 bases. Germline-derived CDR1 and CDR2 are SEHNR and FQNEAQ (reference sequence). CDR3 bases: TGTGCCAGCAGCTTAGAGGGCAGGGAGGGTCAGCCCCAGCATTTT. As protein: CASSLEGREGQPQHF.

This clonotype was seen a handful of times. This chain joins TRBV7-2 and TRBJ2-2; 8 bases fit TRBD1. CDR1 SGHTA and CDR2 FQGNSA come from the germline V gene. V lost 5 bases, J lost 3 bases, and 20 bases stayed unmatched. This CDR3 region has 20 residues. CDR3 in amino acids: CASSQARRDRRRLDTGELFF. The CDR3 DNA reads TGTGCCAGCAGCCAAGCGAGGAGGGACAGGCGGAGATTGGACACCGGGGAGCTGTTTTTT.